The rows below give T cell receptor beta chains drawn from one sample of a study of cytomegalovirus exposure and HLA in healthy donors. The protocol was immunoSEQ multiplex PCR, while the TCRdb copy is restricted to in-frame clones and leaves out a portion. The repertoire holds around 100,000 clones, with roughly three quarters as singletons. The sequenced sample was PBMCs. These receptors were obtained from a man in his fifties or sixties in good health and CMV-seropositive. Each CDR3 is given with its conserved first and last residue. D genes are given only for firm matches. The size field is filled for only some rows; it gives once, few, many or a size class.

cdr3_length: 14
d_call: .
v_call: TRBV18
clone_size: once
j_call: TRBJ2-7
cdr3_aa: CASSAAGSPNEQYF
cdr3_nt: TGTGCCAGCTCCGCTGCGGGCTCCCCGAACGAGCAGTACTTC

cdr3_length: 14
d_call: .
v_call: TRBV5-6
clone_size: .
j_call: TRBJ2-3
cdr3_aa: CASSFPGSTDTQYF
cdr3_nt: TGTGCCAGCAGCTTCCCGGGGAGCACAGATACGCAGTATTTT

cdr3_length: 15
d_call: .
v_call: TRBV10-3
clone_size: .
j_call: TRBJ1-6
cdr3_aa: CAISESAGTNSPLHF
cdr3_nt: TGTGCCATCAGTGAGTCGGCAGGTACCAATTCACCCCTCCACTTT

cdr3_length: 16
d_call: TRBD1
v_call: TRBV9
clone_size: .
j_call: TRBJ2-3
cdr3_aa: CASSPGTGAITDTQYF
cdr3_nt: TGTGCCAGCAGCCCTGGGACAGGGGCCATCACAGATACGCAGTATTTT

cdr3_length: 13
d_call: .
v_call: TRBV18
clone_size: .
j_call: TRBJ2-1
cdr3_aa: CASSPSGNPEQFF
cdr3_nt: TGTGCCAGCTCACCATCAGGGAATCCTGAGCAGTTCTTC

cdr3_length: 14
d_call: .
v_call: TRBV10-2
clone_size: .
j_call: TRBJ2-3
cdr3_aa: CASSESGDSDTQYF
cdr3_nt: TGCGCCAGCAGTGAGTCAGGGGACTCAGATACGCAGTATTTT

cdr3_length: 14
d_call: TRBD1
v_call: TRBV5-4
clone_size: .
j_call: TRBJ1-2
cdr3_aa: CASSLQGGGYGYTF
cdr3_nt: TGTGCCAGCAGCTTGCAGGGGGGAGGATATGGCTACACCTTC

cdr3_length: 15
d_call: .
v_call: TRBV28
clone_size: .
j_call: TRBJ1-5
cdr3_aa: CASMRGGSSNQPQHF
cdr3_nt: TGTGCCAGCATGAGGGGGGGTTCGAGCAATCAGCCCCAGCATTTT

cdr3_length: 15
d_call: TRBD2
v_call: TRBV6-1
clone_size: .
j_call: TRBJ2-7
cdr3_aa: CASSPGLANAYEQYF
cdr3_nt: TGTGCCAGCAGCCCCGGACTAGCGAATGCCTACGAGCAGTACTTC

cdr3_length: 13
d_call: .
v_call: TRBV27
clone_size: .
j_call: TRBJ1-5
cdr3_aa: CAKRNSSAQPQHF
cdr3_nt: TGTGCCAAGAGAAACTCCTCCGCTCAGCCCCAGCATTTT

cdr3_length: 14
d_call: .
v_call: TRBV7-2
clone_size: .
j_call: TRBJ2-3
cdr3_aa: CASSLDYGTDTQYF
cdr3_nt: TGTGCCAGCAGCCTGGACTATGGAACAGATACGCAGTATTTT

cdr3_length: 13
d_call: .
v_call: TRBV9
clone_size: .
j_call: TRBJ1-1
cdr3_aa: CASSVKVGGEAFF
cdr3_nt: TGTGCCAGCAGCGTAAAGGTGGGGGGGGAAGCTTTCTTT

cdr3_length: 10
d_call: .
v_call: TRBV29-1
clone_size: .
j_call: TRBJ2-7
cdr3_aa: CSVADYEQYF
cdr3_nt: TGCAGCGTGGCAGACTACGAGCAGTACTTC

cdr3_length: 19
d_call: TRBD2
v_call: TRBV10-1
clone_size: few
j_call: TRBJ2-1
cdr3_aa: CASSEGLAGGPSEYNEQFF
cdr3_nt: TGCGCCAGCAGTGAGGGACTAGCGGGAGGGCCATCGGAGTACAATGAGCAGTTCTTC

cdr3_length: 16
d_call: TRBD1
v_call: TRBV9
clone_size: .
j_call: TRBJ1-2
cdr3_aa: CASSVEGQGRESGYTF
cdr3_nt: TGTGCCAGCAGCGTAGAGGGACAGGGAAGGGAGTCTGGCTACACCTTC

cdr3_length: 15
d_call: .
v_call: TRBV7-2
clone_size: .
j_call: TRBJ1-3
cdr3_aa: CASSRNTPGENTIYF
cdr3_nt: TGTGCCAGCAGCCGTAATACCCCGGGGGAAAACACCATATATTTT

cdr3_length: 14
d_call: TRBD2
v_call: TRBV29-1
clone_size: .
j_call: TRBJ2-7
cdr3_aa: CSVAGLAGTYEQYF
cdr3_nt: TGCAGCGTCGCTGGACTAGCGGGGACCTACGAGCAGTACTTC

cdr3_length: 15
d_call: TRBD2
v_call: TRBV11-1
clone_size: .
j_call: TRBJ2-7
cdr3_aa: CASSSHSGRGYEQYF
cdr3_nt: TGTGCCAGCAGCTCCCACAGCGGGAGAGGCTACGAGCAGTACTTC

cdr3_length: 15
d_call: .
v_call: TRBV28
clone_size: .
j_call: TRBJ1-5
cdr3_aa: CASSFKGIRNQPQHF
cdr3_nt: TGTGCCAGCAGTTTTAAGGGGATTCGCAATCAGCCCCAGCATTTT

cdr3_length: 16
d_call: TRBD2
v_call: TRBV7-6
clone_size: .
j_call: TRBJ2-1
cdr3_aa: CASSLGAGRASGEQFF
cdr3_nt: TGTGCCAGCAGCTTAGGGGCCGGGAGGGCCTCGGGGGAGCAGTTCTTC

cdr3_length: 15
d_call: .
v_call: TRBV18
clone_size: .
j_call: TRBJ2-1
cdr3_aa: CASSPGASSYNEQFF
cdr3_nt: TGTGCCAGCTCACCAGGGGCGAGCTCCTACAATGAGCAGTTCTTC

cdr3_length: 13
d_call: .
v_call: TRBV6-1
clone_size: .
j_call: TRBJ1-1
cdr3_aa: CASSGQDFAEAFF
cdr3_nt: TGTGCCAGCAGTGGACAGGATTTCGCTGAAGCTTTCTTT

cdr3_length: 18
d_call: .
v_call: TRBV5-8
clone_size: .
j_call: TRBJ1-5
cdr3_aa: CASSFITLTGSSNQPQHF
cdr3_nt: TGTGCCAGCAGCTTTATAACCCTGACAGGTTCGAGCAATCAGCCCCAGCATTTT

cdr3_length: 13
d_call: .
v_call: TRBV12-2
clone_size: once
j_call: TRBJ2-7
cdr3_aa: CASRLGGEDEQYF
cdr3_nt: TGTGCAAGTCGCTTGGGGGGGGAGGACGAGCAGTACTTC

cdr3_length: 12
d_call: .
v_call: TRBV30
clone_size: .
j_call: TRBJ2-7
cdr3_aa: CAWSATGSEQYF
cdr3_nt: TGTGCCTGGAGCGCCACAGGGTCCGAGCAGTACTTC

cdr3_length: 19
d_call: .
v_call: TRBV5-5
clone_size: .
j_call: TRBJ2-5
cdr3_aa: CASSLKNPRDRWYQETQYF
cdr3_nt: TGTGCCAGCAGCTTGAAAAACCCGCGGGACAGATGGTACCAAGAGACCCAGTACTTC

cdr3_length: 17
d_call: TRBD2
v_call: TRBV27
clone_size: .
j_call: TRBJ2-7
cdr3_aa: CASSLGHRSGRIYEQYF
cdr3_nt: TGTGCCAGCAGCTTGGGACATAGGAGCGGGAGGATCTACGAGCAGTACTTC

cdr3_length: 14
d_call: .
v_call: TRBV27
clone_size: .
j_call: TRBJ2-7
cdr3_aa: CASSLWGTSYEQYF
cdr3_nt: TGTGCCAGCAGTTTATGGGGCACTTCCTACGAGCAGTACTTC

cdr3_length: 14
d_call: TRBD1
v_call: TRBV27
clone_size: .
j_call: TRBJ2-7
cdr3_aa: CASRGTGGGYEQYF
cdr3_nt: TGTGCCAGCAGGGGGACAGGGGGGGGGTACGAGCAGTACTTC